What follows are 7 T cell receptor beta chains derived from one specimen sequenced in a study of T-cell memory formation after mild COVID-19. A single record per CDR3 protein comes from TCRdb applying MiXCR to the 5' RACE reads. Of about 270,000 distinct CDR3 sequences listed, 16% are singletons. Sequenced material: PBMCs or a T cell subset sorted from them (not recorded which). Receptors were obtained from a man aged 18 to 29 who had mild COVID-19 (a few samples of this study predate the infection). Cell type and time point are not known.

The chain employs TRBV6-2 or TRBV6-3 and TRBJ2-1; possible D gene TRBD2, 6 bases. Germline V CDR1 and CDR2: MNHEY, SVGEGT. V dropped 7 bases and J dropped 3 bases, with 16 bases sitting between them. This CDR3 spans 15 amino acids. The CDR3 sequence: CASTTEGLFYNEQFF. In DNA form, the CDR3 reads TGTGCCAGCACTACGGAGGGTCTATTCTACAATGAGCAGTTCTTC.

This chain connects TRBV18 to TRBJ1-1; no clear D. The V end lost 2 bases, the J end lost 4 bases, and 14 bases lay between the germline ends. CDR3 length equals 15 residues. The germline V gene has CDR1 KGHSH and CDR2 LQKENI. The CDR3 region has the DNA TGTGCCAGCTCACCAAATCCAGACTTAGTCACTGAAGCTTTCTTT. Translated: CASSPNPDLVTEAFF.

V usage is TRBV24-1 and J usage is TRBJ1-2; D is unclear. The germline gives CDR1 KGHDR, CDR2 SFDVKD. V lost 0 bases, J lost 3 bases, and 7 bases lay in between. The CDR3 is 14 residues long. The CDR3 DNA reads TGTGCCACCAGTGATTTGTGGAGTGACTATGGCTACACCTTC. This encodes CATSDLWSDYGYTF.

In its sample, this clonotype was seen a few times. This rearrangement joins TRBV7-2 to TRBJ2-7, with D unclear. The V and J ends lost 4 bases and 0 bases respectively, with 7 bases between them. Per the germline V gene, CDR1 is SGHTA and CDR2 is FQGNSA. The CDR3 runs 13 residues. The CDR3 here is CASSSRHSYEQYV. The CDR3 DNA follows: TGTGCCAGCAGCTCCCGACACTCCTACGAGCAGTACGTC.

A few counts support this clonotype. The chain joins TRBV7-2 to TRBJ2-6; 10 nucleotides match TRBD1. The germline gives CDR1 SGHTA, CDR2 FQGNSA. Losses at the gene ends were 4 bases for V and 2 bases for J; bases not matched to a gene: 8. The length of the CDR3 is 18 residues. CDR3 region: CASSSVLDRGTGANVLTF. CDR3 DNA sequence: TGTGCCAGCAGCTCAGTCCTGGACAGGGGGACTGGGGCCAACGTCCTGACTTTC.

This clonotype was observed a few times. The V and J genes are TRBV6-5 and TRBJ1-6, with TRBD1 matching 8 bases. Germline trimming cut 2 bases from V and 6 bases from J; bases unmatched to any gene: 3. The germline gives CDR1 MNHEY, CDR2 SVGAGI. The CDR3 length is 15 residues. The CDR3 nucleotides read TGTGCCAGCAGTTACAGCGGACAGGGTAATTCACCCCTCCACTTT. Its translation: CASSYSGQGNSPLHF.

The V gene is TRBV10-3, the J gene TRBJ1-1; maybe TRBD1 (5 bases). The CDR3 is made up of 12 amino acids. V was trimmed by 8 bases and J by 3 bases, leaving 10 bases between them. Germline lookup yields CDR1 ENHRY and CDR2 SYGVKD. CDR3 sequence: CAIGRADTEAFF. The CDR3 nucleotides read TGTGCCATCGGCAGGGCGGACACTGAAGCTTTCTTT.